The clone carrying this T cell receptor (beta chain) was seen more than once but under ten times. The antigen is not known. The CDR3 is 14 amino acids. CDR1 and CDR2 from the germline V gene are KGHSH and LQKENI. Between the trimmed V and J ends, which lost 5 bases and 4 bases, there was a span of 13 bases. Constant-segment primers were used for 5'RACE, and the resulting TCR alpha and TCR beta cDNA libraries carried sample barcodes and UMIs. Each CDR3 protein gets one entry after TCRdb re-called the 5' RACE reads with MiXCR. The data show hundreds of thousands of distinct CDR3 sequences, 18% seen once. The data are from a study of T-cell memory formation after mild COVID-19. Study context: The two donors had largely donor-specific TCR clusters.

Overall study findings and caveats: Mostly located in CM and EM were contracting CD4+ clones, with contracting CD8+ clones located in EMRA. SARS-CoV-2 specificity was not confirmed for second-wave clones peaking on day 37.

The chain uses TRBV18 and TRBJ2-3; either TRBD1 or TRBD2 may fit D (6 bases each). Sequencing used PBMCs or a T cell subset sorted from them (not recorded which). This receptor was obtained from an adult woman who had mild COVID-19 (a few samples of this study predate the infection). Cell type and time point are not known. The CDR3 is CASSNTGGPDTQYF. The CDR3 DNA is TGTGCCAGCTCAAATACCGGGGGCCCAGATACGCAGTATTTT.